The 6 T cell receptor beta chains in this list originate from one sample, sequenced in a study of early T cells in non-severe SARS-CoV-2 infection. TCRdb reprocessed the 5' RACE reads via MiXCR and lists one record per CDR3 protein. The repertoire includes approximately 35,000 distinct CDR3 sequences, approximately 5% of them detected once, and over 10% sits in the top ten. Sequenced input: whole blood. The receptors shown here come from an adult who was a healthcare worker with PCR-confirmed SARS-CoV-2 infection or an uninfected control (not recorded which).

This clonotype was counted ten times or more. This rearrangement joins TRBV19 to TRBJ1-1, with D unclear. The V gene lost 1 base and the J gene lost 1 base, with 7 bases spanning the gap. Germline CDR1 is LNHDA and CDR2 is SQIVND (reference sequence). The CDR3 consists of 14 residues. The CDR3 is CASSIADENTEAFF. CDR3 nucleotide sequence: TGTGCCAGTAGTATAGCCGACGAGAACACTGAAGCTTTCTTT.

This clonotype turned up a few times. The CDR3, as DNA: TGTGCCAGCAGTGAATCTCGAGGGGGCGACTATGGCTACACCTTC. The encoded protein is CASSESRGGDYGYTF. This chain connects TRBV25-1 to TRBJ1-2; TRBD1 aligns across 7 bases. V dropped 1 base and J dropped 3; count of bases not matched to a gene: 5. The CDR3 is made up of 15 amino acids. Germline V CDR1 and CDR2: MGHDK, SYGVNS.

This clonotype was observed many times. CDR3 region: CASNARYTEAFF. In nucleotides, the CDR3 is TGTGCCAGTAACGCCCGCTACACTGAAGCTTTCTTT. The rearrangement uses TRBV19 and TRBJ1-1; D unclear. Germline loops: CDR1 LNHDA, CDR2 SQIVND (reference sequence). The V gene lost 7 bases and the J gene lost 3 bases, with 9 bases spanning the gap. There are 12 residues in the CDR3.

This clonotype has ten or more counts. V is TRBV20-1 and J is TRBJ2-7; possibly TRBD1 for D (6 bases). V shed 4 bases and J shed 0 bases, with 22 bases lying between them. Looked up from germline, CDR1 is DFQATT and CDR2 is SNEGSKA (reference sequence). This CDR3 spans 17 amino acids. In DNA, the CDR3 is TGCAGTGCTAAGCCAAAACCACAGGGAAAAAGCTCCTACGAGCAGTACTTC. Amino acids: CSAKPKPQGKSSYEQYF.

This clonotype was counted at least ten times. This rearrangement joins TRBV11-2 to TRBJ2-5; D is ambiguous. V dropped 2 bases and J dropped 4 bases, with 5 bases sitting between them. The CDR3 loop spans 12 amino acids. Per the germline V gene, CDR1 is SGHAT and CDR2 is FQNNGV. The CDR3 bases are TGTGCCAGCAGCTTATCTATAGAGACCCAGTACTTC. Translated, it gives CASSLSIETQYF.

This clonotype was counted only a few times. V is TRBV7-6 and J is TRBJ2-7; 8 positions agree with TRBD1. Losses at the gene ends were 3 bases for V and 6 bases for J; bases not matched to a gene: 7. This CDR3 is built from 14 residues. Germline V CDR1 and CDR2: SGHVS, FNYEAQ. CDR3 DNA: TGTGCCAGCAGCTTGGGGGGACAGGCGGGCGAGCAGTACTTC. Protein: CASSLGGQAGEQYF.